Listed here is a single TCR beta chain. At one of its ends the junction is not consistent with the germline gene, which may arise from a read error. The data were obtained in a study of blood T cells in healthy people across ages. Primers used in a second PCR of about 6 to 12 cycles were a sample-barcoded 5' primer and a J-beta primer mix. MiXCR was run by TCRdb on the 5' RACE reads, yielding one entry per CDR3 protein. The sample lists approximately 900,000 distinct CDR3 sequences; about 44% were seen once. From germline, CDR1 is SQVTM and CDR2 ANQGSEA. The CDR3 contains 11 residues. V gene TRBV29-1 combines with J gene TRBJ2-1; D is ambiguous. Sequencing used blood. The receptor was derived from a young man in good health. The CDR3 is CSVEPYNEQLF. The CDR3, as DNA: TGCAGCGTTGAACCCTACAATGAGCAGTTATTC.